This TCR beta chain was sequenced for a study of blood T cell repertoires in COVID-19. Background on the study: There were acute and convalescent COVID-19 samples, and they came from the United States, Italy and Spain. From T cells, B-cell-depleted T cells, or PBMCs came the material, which was cDNA or gDNA.

With 3 bases removed from V and 3 bases from J, the gap between germline ends came to 12 bases. The CDR3 spans 14 residues. Germline V gene sequence: CDR1 MNHNS, CDR2 SASEGT. Study processing details: From reference gene primer amplification, estimates of nucleated cell counts were derived. Sequencing was performed with immunoSEQ multiplex PCR; in TCRdb, only in-frame clones are kept and a portion is missing. V, J and clone size were drawn from that table, and D and trimming were deduced from the DNA. The profile shows about 250,000 clones, 70% to 90% of them singletons. Sequencing was carried out using peripheral blood. This chain uses TRBV6-1 with TRBJ2-7, with a weak D call TRBD1 (6 bases). This TCR was sampled from a man between 18 and 29 years old with active or convalescent COVID-19. CDR3 coding DNA: TGTGCCAGCAGTGAGGGCAGGGGAAACTACGAGCAGTACTTC. It translates to CASSEGRGNYEQYF.